This note documents a single T cell receptor beta chain sequence. Its antigen remains unknown. Per the germline V gene, CDR1 is SGHDT and CDR2 is YYEEEE. The CDR3 is 14 amino acids. Trimming took off 2 bases at V and 5 bases at J, with 14 bases between the two ends. The method was immunoSEQ multiplex PCR; TCRdb's version includes in-frame clones alone and lacks a portion of them. Here the sample spans around 560,000 clones, about 95% being singletons. This record comes from a study of shared clonotypes between healthy human individuals. Findings and caveats of the study: Apart from blood, nothing was sampled; tissue repertoires likely differ. Generation of non-shared clonotypes was less probable than generation of clonotypes shared by all four donors.

CD8 cells regarded as naive lacked CD45RO, were positively chosen for CCR7, and omitted terminally differentiated effector memory CD45RA+ cells. Sample: naive CD8+ T cells sorted from blood. The gene calls are TRBV5-6 and TRBJ2-7; D call uncertain. The sequence came from a woman aged 25 to 45 in good health. CDR3 sequence (DNA): TGTGCCAGCAGCTTTAATATGGGCGGAGACGAGCAGTACTTC. Protein sequence: CASSFNMGGDEQYF.